What follows are 26 T cell receptor beta chains derived from one specimen sequenced in a study of cytomegalovirus exposure and HLA in healthy donors. A multiplex PCR was run with 60 Vbeta primers and 13 Jbeta primers. Libraries were prepared by immunoSEQ multiplex PCR; TCRdb keeps only in-frame clonotypes and omits some of them. The sample carries about 130,000 clones, roughly four fifths recorded once. Sequenced sample: PBMCs. The receptors originated from a woman aged 40-49 years in good health and CMV-seropositive.

This rearrangement joins TRBV29-1 to TRBJ1-1; 11 bases map to TRBD1. The CDR3 loop spans 14 amino acids. Germline CDR1 SQVTM, CDR2 ANQGSEA. Trimming took 6 bases from V and 4 from J; bases not matched to a gene: 7. The chain's CDR3 is CSVPGTGGLTEAFF. As DNA, the CDR3 is TGCAGCGTCCCCGGGACAGGGGGGCTCACTGAAGCTTTCTTT. The complete variable domain, with remaining parts taken from reference TRBV29-1 and TRBJ1-1, reads SAVISQKPSRDICQRGTSLTIQCQVDSQVTMMFWYRQQPGQSLTLIATANQGSEATYESGFVIDKFPISRPNLTFSTLTVSNMSPEDSSIYLCSVPGTGGLTEAFFGQGTRLTVV.

The gene calls are TRBV6-1 and TRBJ2-2, with TRBD2 identical over 12 bases. Germline CDR1 and CDR2: MNHNS and SASEGT. With 4 bases clipped from V and 3 bases from J, the junction kept 0 bases outside the gene matches. The CDR3 runs 15 residues. The CDR3 protein is CASSGLAGDTGELFF. CDR3 bases: TGTGCCAGCAGTGGACTAGCGGGAGACACCGGGGAGCTGTTTTTT.

The CDR3 nucleotides are TGTGCCAGCAGCTTGGGACAGCATAGAAACATTCAGTACTTC. This encodes CASSLGQHRNIQYF. The J gene is TRBJ2-4, the V gene TRBV5-6; D perhaps matches TRBD1 (5 bases). Germline V lookup: CDR1 SGHDT, CDR2 YYEEEE. The CDR3 length is 14 residues. Trimming left V 0 bases short and J 6 bases short, with 10 bases between. The whole variable domain, filled in from reference TRBV5-6 and TRBJ2-4, reads DAGVTQSPTHLIKTRGQQVTLRCSPKSGHDTVSWYQQALGQGPQFIFQYYEEEERQRGNFPDRFSGHQFPNYSSELNVNALLLGDSALYLCASSLGQHRNIQYFGAGTRLSVL.

The genes are TRBV10-3 and TRBJ2-1; D ambiguous. The CDR3 extends over 13 amino acids. Trimming took off 7 bases at V and 2 bases at J, with 9 bases between the two ends. Germline V lookup: CDR1 ENHRY, CDR2 SYGVKD. The CDR3 is CAITGGTYNEQFF. CDR3 DNA sequence: TGTGCCATCACCGGCGGAACCTACAATGAGCAGTTCTTC.

J is TRBJ1-1 and V is TRBV7-8; the D is unclear. Germline V gives CDR1 SGHVS, CDR2 FQNEAQ. The CDR3 has 13 residues. Trimming took off 1 base at V and 3 bases at J, with 6 bases between the two ends. DNA of the CDR3: TGTGCCAGCAGCTTAGGGCTGGACACTGAAGCTTTCTTT. Residues: CASSLGLDTEAFF.

The V gene is TRBV19, the J gene TRBJ2-3, with 10 nucleotides matching TRBD2. This CDR3 contains 15 residues. V lost 6 bases, J lost 3 bases, and 6 bases stayed unmatched. In germline, CDR1 is LNHDA, CDR2 SQIVND (reference sequence). The CDR3 loop is CASRRLAGLTDTQYF. The CDR3, as DNA: TGTGCCAGTAGAAGACTAGCGGGCCTTACAGATACGCAGTATTTT.

The CDR3 spells CASSLFSGGTFYNEQFF. The CDR3, as DNA: TGCGCCAGCAGCTTGTTTTCTGGCGGGACTTTTTACAATGAGCAGTTCTTC. V and J are TRBV5-1 and TRBJ2-1; possible D gene TRBD2, 6 bases. CDR3 length equals 17 residues. Germline V gene sequence: CDR1 SGHRS, CDR2 YFSETQ. Trimming pared 1 base from V and 4 bases from J, leaving 18 bases between.

This chain links TRBV27 with TRBJ2-7; perhaps TRBD2 as D (7 bases). Germline assignment: CDR1 MNHEY and CDR2 SMNVEV (reference sequence). The CDR3 loop spans 16 amino acids. V was trimmed by 7 bases and J by 0 bases, leaving 19 bases between them. CDR3 amino acids: CASTPWGASGSYEQYF. The CDR3 DNA follows: TGTGCCAGCACCCCCTGGGGGGCTAGCGGCTCCTACGAGCAGTACTTC.

The rearrangement joins TRBV6-5 to TRBJ2-1, with a weak D call TRBD2 (6 bases). The germline V and J ends were trimmed by 5 bases and 3 bases, with 14 bases remaining between them. CDR1 is MNHEY, CDR2 SVGAGI, per germline. The length of the CDR3 is 15 residues. CDR3 sequence: CASSQSGVNYNEQFF. CDR3 sequence (DNA): TGTGCCAGCAGTCAATCGGGAGTAAACTACAATGAGCAGTTCTTC.

This chain links TRBV7-3 with TRBJ2-1; 13 nucleotides match TRBD2. CDR1 SGHTA and CDR2 FQGTGA come from the germline V gene. V shed 5 bases, J shed 9 bases, and the junction held 4 bases outside the gene matches. The CDR3 totals 14 residues. CDR3 loop: CASSPWTSGSEQFF. CDR3 nucleotides: TGTGCCAGCAGCCCATGGACTAGCGGGAGTGAGCAGTTCTTC.

The genes are TRBV5-1 and TRBJ2-3, with D perhaps matching TRBD2 (5 bases). The ends were cut back, 0 bases at V and 0 bases at J, with 14 bases in the middle. Per germline, CDR1 SGHRS and CDR2 YFSETQ. The CDR3 has 17 residues. The CDR3 coding sequence is TGCGCCAGCAGCTTGGCCGTTAGCGTAACTAGCACAGATACGCAGTATTTT. It translates to CASSLAVSVTSTDTQYF.

This chain connects TRBV18 to TRBJ2-5; D not certain. The V end lost 6 bases, the J end lost 0 bases, and 8 bases lay between the germline ends. Germline assignment: CDR1 KGHSH and CDR2 LQKENI. This CDR3 comprises 13 residues. CDR3 region: CASSTRYQETQYF. As DNA, the CDR3 is TGTGCCAGCTCCACCAGGTACCAAGAGACCCAGTACTTC.

The rearrangement uses TRBV7-6 and TRBJ2-7; 8 bases fit TRBD2. CDR3 length equals 15 residues. Germline assignment: CDR1 SGHVS and CDR2 FNYEAQ. Germline trimming cut 5 bases from V and 4 bases from J; bases unmatched to any gene: 10. CDR3 nucleotides: TGTGCCAGCAGCCAAGGACTAAGCGGGGGTTACGAGCAGTACTTC. Translating it yields CASSQGLSGGYEQYF.

This clone has a single count. The chain couples TRBV21-1 to TRBJ2-7; the table calls TRBD1, which could not be checked here. TRBV21-1 is a known pseudogene. There are 16 residues in the CDR3. In nucleotides, the CDR3 is TGTGCCAGCACCAAGATTTGGGGACAGGGATACTACGAGCAGTACTTC. Encoded protein: CASTKIWGQGYYEQYF.

J is TRBJ1-6 and V is TRBV18; D is possibly TRBD1 (6 bases). V was pared by 5 bases and J by 9 bases, with 11 bases between. This CDR3 is built from 13 residues. Germline CDR1 KGHSH, CDR2 LQKENI. The CDR3 DNA is TGTGCCAGCTCAGAGGGGGAAGGTTCACCCCTCCACTTT. Amino acids: CASSEGEGSPLHF.

The CDR3 region is CASSRGGELFF. The CDR3, as DNA: TGTGCCAGCAGTCGGGGGGGGGAGCTGTTTTTT. The chain couples TRBV6-5 to TRBJ2-2; possible D gene TRBD2, 6 bases. CDR3 length equals 11 residues. The V end was cut by 5 bases, the J end by 8 bases, with 6 bases between. Germline lookup yields CDR1 MNHEY and CDR2 SVGAGI.

CDR3 sequence: CAISEQGASGNTIYF. DNA for the CDR3: TGTGCCATCAGTGAGCAGGGGGCTTCAGGAAACACCATATATTTT. V usage is TRBV10-3 and J usage is TRBJ1-3, with TRBD1 identical over 8 bases. From germline, CDR1 is ENHRY and CDR2 SYGVKD. V trimming: 2 bases; J trimming: 4 bases; junction bases outside the gene matches: 4. This CDR3 is 15 amino acids long.

This clone was seen only a few times. V gene TRBV11-2 combines with J gene TRBJ2-7, with TRBD2 as a possible D gene (5 bases). V was trimmed by 0 bases and J by 0 bases, leaving 9 bases between them. CDR3 length: 15 residues. Germline CDR1 SGHAT, CDR2 FQNNGV. This chain's CDR3 is CASSLEGASSYEQYF. The DNA for the CDR3 is TGTGCCAGCAGCTTAGAGGGAGCTAGCTCCTACGAGCAGTACTTC.

This clone was recorded only once. The V call is TRBV6-5, the J call TRBJ1-3; 7 bases are shared with TRBD1. J lost 4 bases, V lost 6 bases, and 6 bases had no gene match. Germline CDR1 MNHEY, CDR2 SVGAGI. The CDR3 spans 14 residues. This chain's CDR3 is CASRKQGTGNTIYF. CDR3 nucleotide sequence: TGTGCCAGCAGAAAACAGGGGACCGGAAACACCATATATTTT.

The chain has TRBV28 and TRBJ2-5, with D possibly TRBD1 on 7 matching bases. The V gene lost 10 bases and the J gene lost 2 bases, with 17 bases spanning the gap. CDR1 and CDR2 (germline): MDHEN, SYDVKM. The CDR3 has 14 amino acids. CDR3 loop: CATGGRGWQETQYF. CDR3 nucleotides: TGTGCCACAGGGGGGCGGGGTTGGCAAGAGACCCAGTACTTC. Using reference TRBV28 and TRBJ2-5 for the parts outside the CDR3, the full variable domain is DVKVTQSSRYLVKRTGEKVFLECVQDMDHENMFWYRQDPGLGLRLIYFSYDVKMKEKGDIPEGYSVSREKKERFSLILESASTNQTSMYLCATGGRGWQETQYFGPGTRLLVL.

The chain recombines TRBV9 with TRBJ2-1, with 7 bases identical to TRBD1. The germline gives CDR1 SGDLS, CDR2 YYNGEE. The CDR3 is made up of 17 amino acids. With V trimmed by 4 bases and J by 0 bases, 10 bases remained unmatched. The DNA of the CDR3 is TGTGCCAGCAGCCCCATCCTACAGGGGAGCTCCTACAATGAGCAGTTCTTC. It yields the protein CASSPILQGSSYNEQFF.

This clone turned up a few times. The chain couples TRBV5-1 to TRBJ1-6; TRBD1 might be the D (6 bases). Germline CDR1 reads SGHRS; CDR2 reads YFSETQ. The CDR3 spans 16 residues. Trimming left V 4 bases short and J 0 bases short, with 11 bases between. The CDR3 region is CASSPTGSSYNSPLHF. The CDR3 coding sequence is TGCGCCAGCAGCCCCACAGGGAGCTCCTATAATTCACCCCTCCACTTT.

The gene calls are TRBV7-2 and TRBJ2-3, with 13 bases matching TRBD2. The CDR3 covers 19 residues. The V gene end was trimmed by 0 bases and the J gene end by 2 bases; junction bases not matched to a gene: 8. Per germline, CDR1 SGHTA and CDR2 FQGNSA. The CDR3 sequence: CASSLARTSGSHVTDTQYF. CDR3 bases: TGTGCCAGCAGCTTAGCCCGGACTAGCGGGAGTCATGTCACAGATACGCAGTATTTT.

The chain links TRBV6-5 to TRBJ1-5; D remains unclear. V lost 6 bases and J lost 5, with 8 bases in between. The CDR3 length is 12 residues. Germline V CDR1 and CDR2: MNHEY, SVGAGI. The CDR3 sequence: CASSQGDQPQHF. CDR3 nucleotides: TGTGCCAGCAGCCAAGGAGATCAGCCCCAGCATTTT.

Only a few counts were recorded for this clone. The CDR3 reads CASKNHQGSRTEAFF. The CDR3 region has the DNA TGTGCCAGTAAAAACCATCAGGGGTCCCGAACTGAAGCTTTCTTT. J is TRBJ1-1 and V is TRBV19, with D maybe TRBD1 (6 bases). V was clipped by 7 bases and J by 5 bases, with 20 bases between them. From germline, CDR1 is LNHDA and CDR2 SQIVND (reference sequence). This CDR3 region has 15 residues.

This chain links TRBV7-2 with TRBJ1-2; 7 bases align to TRBD1. Trimming removed 10 bases from V and 2 bases from J; junction bases left unmatched: 13. Germline CDR1 reads SGHTA; CDR2 reads FQGNSA. The CDR3 extends over 15 amino acids. This CDR3 reads CATAGQTSPNYGYTF. The DNA of the CDR3 is TGTGCCACCGCGGGACAGACATCACCCAACTATGGCTACACCTTC.